The T cell receptor beta chain described here comes from a study of human T cells and chemical hapten exposure. Germline V gene sequence: CDR1 SGHTA, CDR2 FQGNSA. The CDR3 consists of 14 residues. Trimming took off 1 base at V and 5 bases at J, with 10 bases between the two ends. This clonotype has at least ten counts. One entry per CDR3 protein results from TCRdb running MiXCR on the RACE reads. The sample has around 380,000 distinct CDR3 sequences, 4.8% seen once; the top ten hold around 2.3%. Described time point: patch test 1, 2 weeks after DPC sensitization. Indicated treatment: therapeutic diphenylcyclopropenone sensitization with weekly scalp DPC.

V is TRBV7-2 and J is TRBJ2-3, with D possibly TRBD2 on 5 matching bases. The TCR sequence derives from a woman aged 45-60 years with alopecia areata. Some clones in this sample may be carry-over from other donors' samples. Here the sequenced sample was whole blood, taken in connection with sensitization to the hapten diphenylcyclopropenone (DPC). The CDR3 protein is CASSLGRPQDTQYF. The CDR3 nucleotides read TGTGCCAGCAGCTTAGGGAGGCCACAAGATACGCAGTATTTT.